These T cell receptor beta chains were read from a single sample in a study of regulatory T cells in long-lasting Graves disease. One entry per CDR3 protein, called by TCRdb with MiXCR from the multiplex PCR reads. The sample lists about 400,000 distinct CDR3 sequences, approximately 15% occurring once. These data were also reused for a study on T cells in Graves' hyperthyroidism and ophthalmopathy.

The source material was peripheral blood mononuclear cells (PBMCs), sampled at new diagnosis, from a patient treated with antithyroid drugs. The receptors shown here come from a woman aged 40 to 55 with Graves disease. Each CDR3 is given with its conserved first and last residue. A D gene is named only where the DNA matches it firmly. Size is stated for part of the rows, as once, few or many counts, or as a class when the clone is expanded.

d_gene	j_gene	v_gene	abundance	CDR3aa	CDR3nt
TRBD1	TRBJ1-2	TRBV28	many	CASSLSTGTPYYGYTF	TGTGCCAGCAGTCTATCGACAGGGACGCCCTACTATGGCTACACCTTC
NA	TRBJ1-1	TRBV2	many	CASQRSMNTEAFF	TGTGCCAGCCAGAGAAGTATGAACACTGAAGCTTTCTTT
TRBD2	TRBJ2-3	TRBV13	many	CASSLGTSGADTQYF	TGTGCCAGCAGTCTAGGGACTAGCGGGGCAGATACGCAGTATTTT
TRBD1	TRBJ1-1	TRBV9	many	CASSVDGTENTEAFF	TGTGCCAGCAGCGTTGACGGGACAGAGAACACTGAAGCTTTCTTT
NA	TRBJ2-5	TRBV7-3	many	CASSSGGHETQYF	TGTGCCAGCAGCTCCGGGGGGCACGAGACCCAGTACTTC
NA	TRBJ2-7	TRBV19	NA	CASSINPYEQYF	TGTGCCAGTAGTATTAACCCGTACGAGCAGTACTTC
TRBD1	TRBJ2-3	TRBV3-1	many	CASSHTWDRSVTDTQYF	TGTGCCAGCAGCCATACTTGGGACAGGAGTGTCACAGATACGCAGTATTTT
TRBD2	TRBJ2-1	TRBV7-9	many	CASSAGLHYNEQFF	TGTGCCAGCAGCGCGGGACTACACTACAATGAGCAGTTCTTC
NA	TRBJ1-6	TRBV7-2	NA	CASSPSGAGYSPLHF	TGTGCCAGCAGCCCGTCGGGGGCGGGATATTCACCCCTCCACTTT
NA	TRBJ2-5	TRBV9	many	CASSVGRGVSNRETQYF	TGTGCCAGCAGCGTAGGCAGAGGGGTTTCAAACCGAGAGACCCAGTACTTC
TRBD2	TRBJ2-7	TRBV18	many	CASSPSSGESYEQYF	TGTGCCAGCTCACCCTCTAGCGGGGAATCCTACGAGCAGTACTTC
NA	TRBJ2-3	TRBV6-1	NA	CASSLQVSSTDTQYF	TGTGCCAGCAGCCTACAGGTCTCTAGCACAGATACGCAGTATTTT
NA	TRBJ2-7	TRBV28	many	CASRAGGRLEQYF	TGTGCCAGCAGGGCAGGGGGGCGCCTCGAGCAGTACTTC
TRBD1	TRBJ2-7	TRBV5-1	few	CASSPTGGHVFGQYF	TGCGCCAGCAGCCCGACAGGGGGGCACGTGTTCGGGCAGTACTTC
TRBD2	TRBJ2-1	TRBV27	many	CASSSPPGLAGVKEYNEQFF	TGTGCCAGCAGTTCACCCCCGGGACTAGCGGGAGTTAAGGAGTACAATGAGCAGTTCTTC
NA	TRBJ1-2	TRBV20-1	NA	CSASSARGRSGYTF	TGCAGTGCTAGCAGCGCCCGGGGGAGGAGCGGCTACACCTTC
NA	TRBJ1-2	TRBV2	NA	CASSQRTAINYGYTF	TGTGCCAGCAGCCAGCGGACTGCGATTAACTATGGCTACACCTTC
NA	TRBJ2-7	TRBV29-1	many	CSVESRYGEKQYF	TGCAGCGTTGAGTCTCGCTACGGGGAGAAGCAGTACTTC
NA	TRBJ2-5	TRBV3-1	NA	CASSQDPAGLQETQYF	TGTGCCAGCAGCCAAGATCCAGCGGGCCTCCAAGAGACCCAGTACTTC
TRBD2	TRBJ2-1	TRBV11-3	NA	CASSLRASGGNEQFF	TGTGCCAGCAGCTTAAGGGCTAGCGGGGGGAATGAGCAGTTCTTC
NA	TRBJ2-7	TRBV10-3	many	CAISGTTVEGPDGGSYYEQYF	TGTGCCATCAGTGGAACCACAGTTGAGGGACCAGATGGGGGTTCGTATTACGAGCAGTACTTC
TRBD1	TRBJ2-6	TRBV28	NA	CATIKTGTPSNVLTF	TGTGCCACCATCAAGACAGGGACACCTTCCAACGTCCTGACTTTC
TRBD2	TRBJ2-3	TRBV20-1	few	CSATGLAGPKGGDTQYF	TGCAGTGCTACAGGACTAGCGGGTCCAAAGGGCGGAGATACGCAGTATTTT
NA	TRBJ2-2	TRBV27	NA	CASSHQVEGAGELFF	TGTGCCAGCAGTCACCAGGTGGAGGGGGCCGGGGAGCTGTTTTTT
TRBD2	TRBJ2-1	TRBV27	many	CASRGSRLAGYNEQFF	TGTGCCAGCAGGGGGTCCCGACTAGCGGGGTACAATGAGCAGTTCTTC
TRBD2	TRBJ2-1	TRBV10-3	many	CAITSDGGGGSNEQFF	TGTGCCATCACCTCCGACGGCGGGGGGGGGTCCAATGAGCAGTTCTTC
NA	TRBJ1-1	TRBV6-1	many	CASMGGGVTEAFF	TGTGCCAGCATGGGGGGTGGCGTCACTGAAGCTTTCTTT
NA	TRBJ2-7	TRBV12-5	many	CASGLAAGNEQYF	TGTGCTAGTGGTTTGGCCGCTGGGAACGAGCAGTACTTC
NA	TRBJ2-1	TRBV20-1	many	CSAISGPEAYNEQFF	TGCAGTGCTATTAGCGGCCCAGAGGCCTACAATGAGCAGTTCTTC
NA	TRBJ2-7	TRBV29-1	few	CSGRGLGEQYF	TGCAGCGGTAGGGGCCTTGGCGAGCAGTACTTC
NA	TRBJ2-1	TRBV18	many	CASSPPRLALNEQFF	TGTGCCAGCTCACCACCTCGTCTAGCGCTCAATGAGCAGTTCTTC
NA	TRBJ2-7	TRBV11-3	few	CASSLDSLTPYEQYF	TGTGCCAGCAGTTTAGACAGTCTAACACCCTACGAGCAGTACTTC
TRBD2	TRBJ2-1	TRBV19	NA	CACSGRAYNEQFF	TGTGCCTGTAGCGGGAGGGCCTACAATGAGCAGTTCTTC
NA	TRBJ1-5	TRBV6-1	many	CASSEAGLENQPQHF	TGTGCCAGCAGTGAAGCGGGGTTGGAAAATCAGCCCCAGCATTTT
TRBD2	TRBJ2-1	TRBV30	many	CAWSGGASGRAYNEQFF	TGTGCCTGGAGTGGGGGGGCTAGCGGGAGAGCCTACAATGAGCAGTTCTTC
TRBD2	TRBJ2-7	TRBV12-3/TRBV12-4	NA	CASTSPGLDYEQYF	TGTGCCAGCACTTCACCGGGACTAGACTACGAGCAGTACTTC
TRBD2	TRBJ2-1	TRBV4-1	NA	CASSHVLAGHYNEQFF	TGCGCCAGCAGCCATGTACTAGCGGGACACTACAATGAGCAGTTCTTC
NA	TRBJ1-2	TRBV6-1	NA	CASRRTALNYGYTF	TGTGCCAGCAGGCGAACCGCCCTTAACTATGGCTACACCTTC
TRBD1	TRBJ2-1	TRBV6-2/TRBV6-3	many	CASSYSRGRNYNEQFF	TGTGCCAGCAGTTACTCGAGGGGGCGGAATTACAATGAGCAGTTCTTC
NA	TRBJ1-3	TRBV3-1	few	CASSQRETRVNTIYF	TGTGCCAGCAGCCAAAGGGAGACTCGGGTAAACACCATATATTTT
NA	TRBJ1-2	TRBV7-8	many	CASSLGSGDSTDGYTF	TGTGCCAGCAGCTTAGGATCGGGGGATTCTACGGATGGCTACACCTTC
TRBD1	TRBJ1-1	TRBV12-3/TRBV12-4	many	CASSLSPGGTEAFF	TGTGCCAGCAGTTTATCCCCAGGGGGCACTGAAGCTTTCTTT
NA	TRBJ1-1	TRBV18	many	CASSPSKGNTEAFF	TGTGCCAGCTCACCATCGAAGGGGAACACTGAAGCTTTCTTT
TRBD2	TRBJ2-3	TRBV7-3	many	CASSFSGTSGDTQYF	TGTGCCAGCAGCTTTTCTGGGACTAGCGGAGATACGCAGTATTTT
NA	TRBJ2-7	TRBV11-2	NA	CASRGHTYEQYF	TGTGCCAGCAGGGGCCATACCTACGAGCAGTACTTC
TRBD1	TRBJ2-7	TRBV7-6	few	CASSSGTALVEQYF	TGTGCCAGCAGCTCCGGGACAGCCCTTGTCGAGCAGTACTTC
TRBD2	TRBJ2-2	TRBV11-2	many	CASSFMGILAGDHYSGELFF	TGTGCCAGCAGCTTTATGGGGATACTAGCGGGAGACCACTATTCCGGGGAGCTGTTTTTT
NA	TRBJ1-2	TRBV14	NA	CASSFSGGVGYTF	TGTGCCAGCAGCTTCTCCGGCGGGGTCGGCTACACCTTC
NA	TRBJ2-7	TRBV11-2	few	CASQGVGPSNEQYF	TGTGCCAGCCAAGGGGTAGGGCCCTCCAACGAGCAGTACTTC
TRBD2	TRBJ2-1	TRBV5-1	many	CASSLLTSGSQYEQFF	TGCGCCAGCAGCTTGCTCACTAGCGGGAGTCAGTATGAGCAGTTCTTC
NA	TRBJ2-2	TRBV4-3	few	CASSQDSETRQNTGELFF	TGCGCCAGCAGCCAAGATAGTGAGACTAGGCAGAACACCGGGGAGCTGTTTTTT
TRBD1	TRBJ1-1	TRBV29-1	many	CSGRQGVDTEAFF	TGCAGCGGCAGACAGGGGGTAGACACTGAAGCTTTCTTT
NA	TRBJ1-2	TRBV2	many	CASSEGGNYGYTF	TGTGCCAGCAGTGAGGGGGGGAACTATGGCTACACCTTC